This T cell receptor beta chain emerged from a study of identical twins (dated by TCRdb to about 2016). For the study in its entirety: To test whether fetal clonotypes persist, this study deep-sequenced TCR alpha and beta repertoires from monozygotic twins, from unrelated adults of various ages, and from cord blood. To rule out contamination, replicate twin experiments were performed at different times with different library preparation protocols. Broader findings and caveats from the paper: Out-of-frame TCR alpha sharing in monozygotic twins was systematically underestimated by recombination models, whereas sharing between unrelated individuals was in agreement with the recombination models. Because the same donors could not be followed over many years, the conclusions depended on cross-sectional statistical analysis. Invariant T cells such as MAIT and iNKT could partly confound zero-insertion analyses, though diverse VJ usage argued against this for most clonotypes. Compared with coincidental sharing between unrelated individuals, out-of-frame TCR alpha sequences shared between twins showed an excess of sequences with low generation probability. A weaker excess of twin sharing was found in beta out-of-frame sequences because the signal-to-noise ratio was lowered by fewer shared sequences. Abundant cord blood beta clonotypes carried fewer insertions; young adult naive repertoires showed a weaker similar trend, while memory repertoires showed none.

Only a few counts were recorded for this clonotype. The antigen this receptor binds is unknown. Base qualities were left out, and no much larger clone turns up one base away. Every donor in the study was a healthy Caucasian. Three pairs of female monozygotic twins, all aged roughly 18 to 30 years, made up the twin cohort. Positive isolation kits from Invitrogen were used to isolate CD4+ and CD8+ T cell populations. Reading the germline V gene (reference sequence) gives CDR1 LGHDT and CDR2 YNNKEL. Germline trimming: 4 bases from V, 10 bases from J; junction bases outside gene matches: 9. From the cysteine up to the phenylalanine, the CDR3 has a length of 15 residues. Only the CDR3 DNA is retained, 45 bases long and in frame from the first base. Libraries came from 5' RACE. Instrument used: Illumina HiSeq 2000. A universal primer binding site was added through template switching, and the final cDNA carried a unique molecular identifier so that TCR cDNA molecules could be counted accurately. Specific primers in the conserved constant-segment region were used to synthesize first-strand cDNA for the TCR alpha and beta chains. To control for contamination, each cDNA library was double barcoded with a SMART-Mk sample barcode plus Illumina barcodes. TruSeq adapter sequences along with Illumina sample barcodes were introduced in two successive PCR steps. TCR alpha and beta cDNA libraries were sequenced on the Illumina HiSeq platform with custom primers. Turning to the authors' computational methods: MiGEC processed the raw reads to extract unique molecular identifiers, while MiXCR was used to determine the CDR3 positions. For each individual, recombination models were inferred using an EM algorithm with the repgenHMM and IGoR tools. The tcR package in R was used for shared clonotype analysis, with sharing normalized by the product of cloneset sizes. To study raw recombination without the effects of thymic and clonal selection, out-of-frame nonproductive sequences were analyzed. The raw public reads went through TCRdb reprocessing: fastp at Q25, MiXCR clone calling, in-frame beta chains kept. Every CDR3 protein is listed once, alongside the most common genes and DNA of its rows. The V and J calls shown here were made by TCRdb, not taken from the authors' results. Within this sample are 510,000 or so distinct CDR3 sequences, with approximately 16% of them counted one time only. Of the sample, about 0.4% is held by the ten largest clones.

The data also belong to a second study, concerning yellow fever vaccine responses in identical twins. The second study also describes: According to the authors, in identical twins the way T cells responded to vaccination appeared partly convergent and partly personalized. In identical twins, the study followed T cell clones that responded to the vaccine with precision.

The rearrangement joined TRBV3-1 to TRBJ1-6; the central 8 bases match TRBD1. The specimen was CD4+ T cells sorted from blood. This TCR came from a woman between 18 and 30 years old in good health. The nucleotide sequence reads TGTGCCAGCAGCCCGTCCCGGGACAGGCTGTCACCCCTCCACTTT. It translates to CASSPSRDRLSPLHF.